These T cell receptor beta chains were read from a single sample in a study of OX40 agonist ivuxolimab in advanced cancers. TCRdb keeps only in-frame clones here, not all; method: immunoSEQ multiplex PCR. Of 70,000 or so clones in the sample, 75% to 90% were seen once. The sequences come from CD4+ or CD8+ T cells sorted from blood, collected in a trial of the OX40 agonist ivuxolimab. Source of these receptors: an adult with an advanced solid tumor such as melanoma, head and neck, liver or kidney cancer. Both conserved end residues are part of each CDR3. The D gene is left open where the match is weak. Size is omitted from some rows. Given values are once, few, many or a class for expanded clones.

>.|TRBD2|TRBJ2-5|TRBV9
CASSVGHSGTTRQETQYF
TGTGCCAGCAGCGTAGGTCACTCCGGGACTACCCGACAAGAGACCCAGTACTTC
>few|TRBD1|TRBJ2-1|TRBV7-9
CASSTPTGIAEQFF
TGTGCCAGCAGCACCCCGACAGGGATAGCTGAGCAGTTCTTC
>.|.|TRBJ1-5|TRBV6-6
CASSYDSYDQPQHF
TGTGCCAGCAGTTACGACAGCTACGATCAGCCCCAGCATTTT
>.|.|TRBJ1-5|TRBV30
CAWSPGDQPQHF
TGTGCCTGGAGTCCAGGGGATCAGCCCCAGCATTTT
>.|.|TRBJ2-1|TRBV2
CASSEIGVQGEEQFF
TGTGCCAGCAGTGAAATCGGGGTCCAAGGGGAGGAGCAGTTCTTC
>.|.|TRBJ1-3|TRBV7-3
CASSLTGFGNTIYF
TGTGCCAGCAGCTTAACCGGGTTTGGAAACACCATATATTTT
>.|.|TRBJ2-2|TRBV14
CASSQGRGELFF
TGTGCCAGCAGCCAAGGAAGAGGGGAGCTGTTTTTT
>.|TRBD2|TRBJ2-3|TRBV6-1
CASSEVSGGAGTDTQYF
TGTGCCAGCAGTGAAGTTAGCGGGGGGGCCGGCACAGATACGCAGTATTTT
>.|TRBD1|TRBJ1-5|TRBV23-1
CASGIETGGYQPQHF
TGCGCCAGCGGGATTGAGACAGGGGGATATCAGCCCCAGCATTTT
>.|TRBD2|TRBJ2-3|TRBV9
CASSVASGGTDTQYF
TGTGCCAGCAGCGTAGCTAGCGGGGGCACAGATACGCAGTATTTT
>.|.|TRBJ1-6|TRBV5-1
CASSLVVGPDSPLHF
TGCGCCAGCAGCTTGGTAGTTGGGCCCGATTCACCCCTCCACTTT
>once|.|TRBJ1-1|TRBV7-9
CASSLVGVNTEAFF
TGTGCCAGCAGCTTGGTAGGGGTGAACACTGAAGCTTTCTTT
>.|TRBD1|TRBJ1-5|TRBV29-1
CSVTGGGSNQPQHF
TGCAGCGTGACAGGGGGAGGTAGCAATCAGCCCCAGCATTTT
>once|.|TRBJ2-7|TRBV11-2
CASSLEAGEQYF
TGTGCCAGCAGCTTAGAAGCTGGCGAGCAGTACTTC
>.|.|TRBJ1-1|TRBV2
CASSLGVSNTEAFF
TGTGCCAGCAGCTTAGGGGTTTCCAACACTGAAGCTTTCTTT
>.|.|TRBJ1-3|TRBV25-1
CASSWGFNTIYF
TGTGCCAGCAGTTGGGGGTTCAACACCATATATTTT
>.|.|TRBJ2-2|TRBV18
CASSSGLANTGELFF
TGTGCCAGCTCGTCCGGACTCGCGAACACCGGGGAGCTGTTTTTT
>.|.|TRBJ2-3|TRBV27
CASSGGDTQYF
TGTGCCAGCAGTGGGGGAGATACGCAGTATTTT
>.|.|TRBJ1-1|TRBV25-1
CASSEYTGNTEAFF
TGTGCCAGCAGTGAATATACAGGGAACACTGAAGCTTTCTTT
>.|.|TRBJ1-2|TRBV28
CASSYPISFGYTF
TGTGCCAGCAGTTACCCTATTTCTTTTGGCTACACCTTC
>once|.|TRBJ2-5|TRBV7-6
CASSLMNLKETQYF
TGTGCCAGCAGCTTAATGAATCTGAAAGAGACCCAGTACTTC
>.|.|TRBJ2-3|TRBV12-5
CASGLGQGTDTQYF
TGTGCTAGTGGTTTGGGGCAGGGGACAGATACGCAGTATTTT